Below, 21 T cell receptor beta chains from the same sample are listed, as sequenced in a study of TIL therapy for anti-PD-1-resistant metastatic lung cancer. This was the immunoSEQ v3 assay. Profiled with immunoSEQ multiplex PCR; TCRdb holds only in-frame clones, not every one. The sample records roughly 6,000 clones, around three fifths being singletons. Time point: pre-treatment sample, taken before nivolumab and TIL therapy. The tumor samples were excised metastases, mostly pleural nodules or supraclavicular lymph nodes. Sequencing was performed on tumor tissue, taken at baseline. The source is a person aged 25 to 85 with non-small cell lung cancer.

This clone is deemed medium-sized. The gene calls are TRBV7-2 and TRBJ1-2; 7 bases are a match to TRBD1. CDR1 and CDR2 from the germline V gene are SGHTA and FQGNSA. This CDR3 region has 13 residues. Trimming took 6 bases from V and 4 from J; bases not matched to a gene: 5. CDR3 coding DNA: TGTGCCAGCAGTCTCGACAGGGCCTATGGCTACACCTTC. Residues: CASSLDRAYGYTF.

This clone appeared a few times. This chain connects TRBV7-9 to TRBJ2-4; the match to TRBD2 covers 11 bases. There are 19 residues in the CDR3. The junction had 8 bases not matched to a gene; V was cut back by 1 base and J by 0 bases. CDR1 is SEHNR and CDR2 is FQNEAQ in the germline V gene (reference sequence). The CDR3 here is CASSLGPGLAATAKNIQYF. The CDR3 bases are TGTGCCAGCAGCTTAGGGCCGGGACTAGCGGCGACAGCCAAAAACATTCAGTACTTC.

The chain uses TRBV5-5 and TRBJ1-5, with TRBD1 as a possible D gene (5 bases). The germline V gene encodes CDR1 SGHKS and CDR2 YYEKEE (reference sequence). This CDR3 comprises 14 residues. Trimming cost V 3 bases and J 2 bases, with 9 bases left between them. The CDR3 coding sequence is TGTGCCAGCAGCTGGGGGGATGGCAATCAGCCCCAGCATTTT. This gives the protein CASSWGDGNQPQHF. Filled out from reference TRBV5-5 and TRBJ1-5, the complete variable domain reads DAGVTQSPTHLIKTRGQQVTLRCSPISGHKSVSWYQQVLGQGPQFIFQYYEKEERGRGNFPDRFSARQFPNYSSELNVNALLLGDSALYLCASSWGDGNQPQHFGDGTRLSIL.

The rearrangement uses TRBV29-1 and TRBJ2-2, with D perhaps matching TRBD1 (5 bases). With 4 bases removed from V and 0 bases from J, the gap between germline ends came to 6 bases. The CDR3 spans 13 residues. CDR1 is SQVTM, CDR2 ANQGSEA, per germline. The CDR3 sequence is CSVAGSNTGELFF. CDR3 bases: TGCAGCGTTGCAGGGTCGAACACCGGGGAGCTGTTTTTT.

The chain combines TRBV18 with TRBJ2-1, with 8 positions matching TRBD2. The CDR3 covers 18 residues. Germline V gene sequence: CDR1 KGHSH, CDR2 LQKENI. V shed 3 bases, J shed 5 bases, and the junction held 15 bases outside the gene matches. Here the CDR3 DNA reads TGTGCCAGCTCACCCAAGGGACTAGTGGGAGCTTCACACAATGAGCAGTTCTTC. Protein product: CASSPKGLVGASHNEQFF.

The chain couples TRBV9 to TRBJ2-7; 7 bases line up with TRBD2. The CDR3 has 15 amino acids. V was pared by 1 base and J by 6 bases, with 10 bases of the junction left unmatched. Germline assignment: CDR1 SGDLS and CDR2 YYNGEE. DNA for the CDR3: TGTGCCAGCAGCGTAAGTGGTCTCGGGGGGAGCGAGCAGTACTTC. This encodes CASSVSGLGGSEQYF. The whole variable domain, remainder taken from reference TRBV9 and TRBJ2-7, is DSGVTQTPKHLITATGQRVTLRCSPRSGDLSVYWYQQSLDQGLQFLIQYYNGEERAKGNILERFSAQQFPDLHSELNLSSLELGDSALYFCASSVSGLGGSEQYFGPGTRLTVT.

This sequence joins TRBV19 and TRBJ1-5, with D possibly matching TRBD1 (5 bases). CDR3 length: 13 residues. The V end was cut by 5 bases, the J end by 9 bases, with 14 bases between. The germline V gene has CDR1 LNHDA and CDR2 SQIVND (reference sequence). CDR3 DNA: TGTGCCAGTAGTGCCTCGTGGGGGGGGCCCCAGCATTTT. This translates into CASSASWGGPQHF.

The V call is TRBV28, the J call TRBJ1-3; 7 bases map to TRBD1. CDR1 and CDR2 from the germline V gene are MDHEN and SYDVKM. The CDR3 totals 16 residues. The ends lost 2 bases at V and 4 bases at J; junction bases unmatched: 8. CDR3 DNA sequence: TGTGCCAGCAGTTTACTATCACAGGGGTCCGGAAACACCATATATTTT. It specifies CASSLLSQGSGNTIYF.

V gene TRBV30 combines with J gene TRBJ1-3; 10 bases fit TRBD1. In germline, CDR1 is GTSNPN, CDR2 SVGIG (reference sequence). The CDR3 runs to 15 residues. With V trimmed by 1 base and J by 7 bases, 7 bases remained unmatched. The CDR3 DNA reads as TGTGCCTGGAGTGCGCGGACAGGGGGGTTTAACACCATATATTTT. This gives the protein CAWSARTGGFNTIYF.

The rearrangement joins TRBV5-6 to TRBJ2-4; the D is unclear. Germline CDR1 and CDR2: SGHDT and YYEEEE. Trimming removed 0 bases from V and 6 bases from J, with 13 bases in between. This CDR3 comprises 15 residues. This chain's CDR3 is CASSLEGGARNIQYF. The CDR3 DNA follows: TGTGCCAGCAGCTTGGAAGGCGGAGCCCGAAACATTCAGTACTTC.

The V and J genes are TRBV15 and TRBJ2-1; D unclear. The V gene's germline CDR1 is LNHNV and CDR2 YYDKDF (reference sequence). Trimming shortened V by 2 bases and J by 4 bases, and 9 bases separated the two germline ends. The CDR3 is made up of 14 amino acids. In DNA, the CDR3 is TGTGCCACCAGCAGACCCCCCGCGTACAATGAGCAGTTCTTC. It specifies CATSRPPAYNEQFF.

The gene calls are TRBV3-1 (or the pseudogene TRBV3-2) and TRBJ2-1; TRBD2 aligns across 12 bases. V gave up 4 bases and J gave up 4 bases; unmatched junction bases: 2. The V gene's germline CDR1 is LGHDT and CDR2 YNNKEL (reference sequence). The CDR3 spans 15 residues. CDR3 nucleotide sequence: TGTGCCAGCAGCCTAGGGACTAGCGGGTACAATGAGCAGTTCTTC. Encoded protein: CASSLGTSGYNEQFF.

This clone was seen just once. V and J are TRBV7-8 and TRBJ2-7, with 7 nucleotides matching TRBD1. Germline V gives CDR1 SGHVS, CDR2 FQNEAQ. The CDR3 runs to 13 residues. V lost 3 bases and J lost 3; bases outside the gene matches: 2. The CDR3 loop is CASSLDRNYEQYV. For the CDR3, the DNA is TGTGCCAGCAGCTTGGACAGGAACTACGAGCAGTACGTC.

J is TRBJ2-1 and V is TRBV5-1; 7 positions agree with TRBD2. Germline V gene sequence: CDR1 SGHRS, CDR2 YFSETQ. The CDR3 covers 15 residues. Trimming cost V 0 bases and J 3 bases; bases outside gene matches: 3. CDR3 protein: CASSLESSGYNEQFF. CDR3 nucleotide sequence: TGCGCCAGCAGCTTGGAGTCTAGCGGCTACAATGAGCAGTTCTTC.

V usage is TRBV28 and J usage is TRBJ2-7; perhaps D is TRBD1 or TRBD2 (6 bases each). The V gene's germline CDR1 is MDHEN and CDR2 SYDVKM. The CDR3 runs to 16 residues. Trimming left V 5 bases short and J 4 bases short, with 21 bases between. The CDR3 sequence is CASSRPPGAPKYEQYV. CDR3 nucleotide sequence: TGTGCCAGCAGTCGCCCCCCGGGGGCGCCCAAATACGAGCAGTACGTC.

The J gene is TRBJ2-3, the V gene TRBV5-1; D gene unclear. The CDR3 covers 12 residues. Germline V gives CDR1 SGHRS, CDR2 YFSETQ. Trimming took 0 bases from V and 4 from J, leaving 3 bases between them. CDR3 DNA sequence: TGCGCCAGCAGCTTGGATGCAGATACGCAGTATTTT. Translating it yields CASSLDADTQYF.

The chain has TRBV6-5 and TRBJ2-3; 9 bases line up with TRBD2. Germline loops: CDR1 MNHEY, CDR2 SVGAGI. The CDR3 consists of 15 residues. The V and J ends lost 4 bases and 1 base, in that order; junction bases with no gene match: 3. The CDR3 protein is CASSFRLAGTDTQYF. The CDR3 nucleotides read TGTGCCAGCAGTTTCCGACTAGCGGGCACAGATACGCAGTATTTT.

This clone showed up just a few times. J is TRBJ1-6 and V is TRBV7-8; the match to TRBD1 covers 7 bases. V lost 2 bases to trimming and J lost 7 bases; unmatched junction nucleotides: 8. Germline CDR1 and CDR2: SGHVS and FQNEAQ. This CDR3 comprises 16 residues. CDR3 bases: TGTGCCAGCAGCTTAACTATGGTACAGGGGAATTCACCCCTCCACTTT. Translation gives CASSLTMVQGNSPLHF.

This clone is termed medium-sized. The chain is built from TRBV6-2 or TRBV6-3 and TRBJ1-1; maybe TRBD1 (6 bases). Per germline, CDR1 MNHEY and CDR2 SVGEGT. CDR3 length: 12 residues. With 6 bases removed from V and 6 bases from J, the gap between germline ends came to 11 bases. CDR3 sequence (DNA): TGTGCCAGCAGCCCAACAGGGTCTGAAGCTTTCTTT. It translates to CASSPTGSEAFF.

This chain links TRBV9 with TRBJ1-2; 7 bases agree with TRBD1. The CDR3 consists of 14 residues. The germline gives CDR1 SGDLS, CDR2 YYNGEE. Trimming cost V 2 bases and J 8 bases; bases outside gene matches: 9. CDR3 amino acids: CASSVRDSGLGYTF. The DNA of the CDR3 is TGTGCCAGCAGCGTTCGGGACAGCGGTCTCGGCTACACCTTC.

The chain combines TRBV19 with TRBJ2-7, with 7 bases fitting TRBD2. Germline V gives CDR1 LNHDA, CDR2 SQIVND (reference sequence). V lost 8 bases and J lost 4; bases outside the gene matches: 11. The CDR3 runs to 14 residues. The CDR3 DNA follows: TGTGCCAGTTCTCGGGGCGGACTAGATTACGAGCAGTACTTC. Protein sequence: CASSRGGLDYEQYF.